This T cell receptor beta chain was identified in a study of CD8 T cells in ankylosing spondylitis. Points from the study as a whole: Matched ankylosing spondylitis synovial fluid reportedly contained a significantly enriched population of disease-linked clones. Within ankylosing spondylitis blood, a TCR beta motif made up of several highly homologous variants appeared to be characteristic. Earlier studies detected some motif variants in reactive arthritis synovial fluid and blood. In peripheral blood, disease-linked CD8+ clones occurred at relatively low frequencies.

Trimming removed 3 bases at V and 3 bases at J, with 18 bases between. Germline V CDR1 and CDR2: DFQATT, SNEGSKA (reference sequence). The CDR3 totals 16 residues. Concerning this clonotype: The antigen is undetermined.

Libraries of TCR beta came from quantitative 5'-RACE with molecular barcodes. MiXCR, run by TCRdb on the 5' RACE reads, gives a single entry per CDR3 protein. The table lists fewer than 450,000 distinct CDR3 sequences, about a sixth of them singletons. Material for sequencing was blood, either unsorted or a sorted T cell fraction (not recorded which). This chain uses TRBV20-1 with TRBJ2-1, with a weak D call TRBD1 (8 bases). The origin of this receptor is a male donor with ankylosing spondylitis. CDR3 region: CSASPRTGRGYNEQFF. CDR3 coding DNA: TGCAGTGCTAGCCCCCGGACAGGGAGGGGCTACAATGAGCAGTTCTTC.